This TCR beta chain was profiled in a study of blood T cell repertoires in COVID-19. Turning to the study itself: T cells, B-cell-depleted T cells, or PBMCs provided the cDNA or gDNA that served as material.

Authors' analysis steps: Nucleated cell counts were estimated from reference gene primer amplification. Measured with immunoSEQ multiplex PCR; TCRdb has only the in-frame clones, and not every one. That table furnishes V, J and clone size, whereas the DNA furnished D and trimming. The table has 250,000 to 300,000 clones, 88% seen once; the top ten hold 0.75% to 1%. CDR1 and CDR2 (germline): KGHSY, FQNENV. This CDR3 has 15 residues. The J segment lost 7 bases and the V segment lost 3 bases, leaving 6 bases of the junction unmatched. The sequence derives from a woman aged 40 to 50 who had recovered from COVID-19. The chain links TRBV16 to TRBJ1-6; 7 bases map to TRBD1. The specimen sequenced was peripheral blood. In DNA, the CDR3 is TGTGCCAGCAGCCACGGGACAGTCCAAAATTCACCCCTCCACTTT. This encodes CASSHGTVQNSPLHF. Together with reference TRBV16 and TRBJ1-6, the CDR3 gives the full variable domain: GEEVAQTPKHLVRGEGQKAKLYCAPIKGHSYVFWYQQVLKNEFKFLISFQNENVFDETGMPKERFSAKCLPNSPCSLEIQATKLEDSAVYFCASSHGTVQNSPLHFGNGTRLTVT.